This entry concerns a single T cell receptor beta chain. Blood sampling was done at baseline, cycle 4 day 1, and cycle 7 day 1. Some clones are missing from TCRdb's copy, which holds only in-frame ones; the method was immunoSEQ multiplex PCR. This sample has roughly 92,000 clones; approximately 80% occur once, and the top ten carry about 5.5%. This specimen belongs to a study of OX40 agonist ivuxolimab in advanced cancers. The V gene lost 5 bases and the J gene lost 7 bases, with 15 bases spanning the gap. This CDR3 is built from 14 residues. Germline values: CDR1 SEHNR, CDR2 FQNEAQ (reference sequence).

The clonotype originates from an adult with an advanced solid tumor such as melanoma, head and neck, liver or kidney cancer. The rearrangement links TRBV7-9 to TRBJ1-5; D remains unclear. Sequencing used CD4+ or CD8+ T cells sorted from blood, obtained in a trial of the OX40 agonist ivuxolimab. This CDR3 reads CASSATPTDQPQHF. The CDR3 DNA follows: TGTGCCAGCAGCGCCACCCCTACAGACCAGCCCCAGCATTTT.